These 29 T cell receptor beta chains were all obtained from the same sample, sequenced in a study of OX40 agonist ivuxolimab in advanced cancers. TCRdb's table, derived via immunoSEQ multiplex PCR, lists solely in-frame clones and lacks some. The data show tens of thousands of clones, around 90% seen once. This sample comprised CD4+ or CD8+ T cells sorted from blood, obtained in a trial of the OX40 agonist ivuxolimab. The receptors stem from an adult with an advanced solid tumor such as melanoma, head and neck, liver or kidney cancer.

This clone appeared a few times. This chain links TRBV4-2 with TRBJ2-2, with TRBD1 as a possible D gene (6 bases). The CDR3 loop spans 14 amino acids. Looked up from germline, CDR1 is LGHNA and CDR2 is YNFKEQ. V was trimmed by 3 bases and J by 5 bases, leaving 10 bases between them. CDR3 residues: CASSHTQGTGELFF. Here the CDR3 DNA reads TGTGCCAGCAGCCATACCCAGGGGACCGGGGAGCTGTTTTTT.

The rearrangement links TRBV2 to TRBJ1-2; a possible D gene is TRBD1 (5 bases). The V gene's germline CDR1 is SNHLY and CDR2 FYNNEI. The CDR3 sequence is 16 residues long. Trimming pared 6 bases from V and 4 bases from J, leaving 21 bases between. CDR3 in amino acids: CASRGSHGAATYGYTF. For the CDR3, the DNA is TGTGCCAGCAGAGGATCACACGGGGCAGCGACCTATGGCTACACCTTC. Full variable domain (missing parts from reference TRBV2 and TRBJ1-2): EPEVTQTPSHQVTQMGQEVILRCVPISNHLYFYWYRQILGQKVEFLVSFYNNEISEKSEIFDDQFSVERPDGSNFTLKIRSTKLEDSAMYFCASRGSHGAATYGYTFGSGTRLTVV.

This clone appeared once. The chain joins TRBV5-6 to TRBJ1-3; D not certain. The CDR3 contains 14 residues. From germline, CDR1 is SGHDT and CDR2 YYEEEE. Deletions cut 5 bases from V and 4 bases from J, with 13 bases between. DNA of the CDR3: TGTGCCAGCAGGGTTCGGGGAGCGGGAAACACCATATATTTT. It codes for CASRVRGAGNTIYF.

The rearrangement links TRBV5-4 to TRBJ2-7; D not certain. The CDR3 runs to 11 residues. Germline V CDR1 and CDR2: SGHNT, YYREEE (reference sequence). V dropped 4 bases and J dropped 3 bases, with 5 bases sitting between them. This chain's CDR3 is CASSMNYEQYF. The CDR3 DNA reads TGTGCCAGCAGCATGAACTACGAGCAGTACTTC. Combining the CDR3 with reference TRBV5-4 and TRBJ2-7 gives the whole variable domain ETGVTQSPTHLIKTRGQQVTLRCSSQSGHNTVSWYQQALGQGPQFIFQYYREEENGRGNFPPRFSGLQFPNYSSELNVNALELDDSALYLCASSMNYEQYFGPGTRLTVT.

CDR3 residues: CASSLVQGVYNEQFF. CDR3 coding DNA: TGTGCCAGCAGCTTAGTGCAGGGGGTCTACAATGAGCAGTTCTTC. The genes are TRBV7-2 and TRBJ2-1; 7 bases fit TRBD1. This CDR3 is 15 amino acids long. Per the germline V gene, CDR1 is SGHTA and CDR2 is FQGNSA. Unmatched junction bases numbered 3, after V lost 1 base and J lost 3 bases.

The chain combines TRBV28 with TRBJ2-1; D not certain. V dropped 4 bases and J dropped 8 bases, with 9 bases sitting between them. Germline V gene data show CDR1 as MDHEN and CDR2 as SYDVKM. The CDR3 extends over 12 amino acids. CDR3 coding DNA: TGTGCCAGCAGTTCCACTACGCATGAGCAGTTCTTC. Residues: CASSSTTHEQFF.

This chain links TRBV5-4 with TRBJ1-2, with TRBD1 identical over 7 bases. This CDR3 has 13 amino acids. Germline trimming cut 6 bases from V and 3 bases from J; bases unmatched to any gene: 5. Looked up from germline, CDR1 is SGHNT and CDR2 is YYREEE (reference sequence). The CDR3 DNA sequence: TGTGCCAGCACGACGACAGGGCACTATGGCTACACCTTC. Its translation: CASTTTGHYGYTF.

This sequence joins TRBV18 and TRBJ2-4; 7 positions match TRBD1. Unmatched junction bases numbered 8, after V lost 3 bases and J lost 6 bases. This CDR3 contains 15 residues. Germline CDR1 reads KGHSH; CDR2 reads LQKENI. CDR3 sequence (DNA): TGTGCCAGCTCACCCCCAGGACAGGAAAGAAACATTCAGTACTTC. As protein: CASSPPGQERNIQYF.

This chain connects TRBV7-3 to TRBJ2-3; 9 nucleotides match TRBD2. CDR1 SGHTA and CDR2 FQGTGA come from the germline V gene. V dropped 2 bases and J dropped 4; count of bases not matched to a gene: 1. There are 14 residues in the CDR3. CDR3 coding DNA: TGTGCCAGCAGCTTAGGCGGGGGGGCAGATACGCAGTATTTT. Encoded protein: CASSLGGGADTQYF.

The chain links TRBV23-1 to TRBJ1-2, with 9 bases fitting TRBD1. TRBV23-1 belongs to the ORF category, with a function that is uncertain. This CDR3 has 14 residues. The junction had 7 bases not matched to a gene; V was cut back by 5 bases and J by 6 bases. CDR3 DNA sequence: TGCGCCAGCAGTTATGACGGGACAGGGAATGGCTACACCTTC. As protein: CASSYDGTGNGYTF.

This chain uses TRBV6-1 with TRBJ1-1, with D possibly matching TRBD1 (6 bases). Trimming cost V 7 bases and J 1 base, with 16 bases left between them. Germline CDR1 reads MNHNS; CDR2 reads SASEGT. There are 15 residues in the CDR3. CDR3: CASTRTGGANTEAFF. DNA for the CDR3: TGTGCCAGCACGAGGACGGGGGGCGCGAACACTGAAGCTTTCTTT.

The chain joins TRBV5-1 to TRBJ2-1; the match to TRBD1 covers 11 bases. Germline V gene lookup returns CDR1 SGHRS and CDR2 YFSETQ. V gave up 4 bases and J gave up 7 bases; unmatched junction bases: 4. The CDR3 runs 14 residues. The CDR3 DNA sequence: TGCGCCAGCAGCCAGGGGACAGGGGGGAATGAGCAGTTCTTC. Translated, it gives CASSQGTGGNEQFF. Supplemented by reference TRBV5-1 and TRBJ2-1, the full variable domain reads KAGVTQTPRYLIKTRGQQVTLSCSPISGHRSVSWYQQTPGQGLQFLFEYFSETQRNKGNFPGRFSGRQFSNSRSEMNVSTLELGDSALYLCASSQGTGGNEQFFGPGTRLTVL.

V usage is TRBV28 and J usage is TRBJ2-2; D gene uncertain. Trimming left V 5 bases short and J 0 bases short, with 10 bases between. The CDR3 extends over 15 amino acids. Germline assignment: CDR1 MDHEN and CDR2 SYDVKM. CDR3 loop: CASSPYRANTGELFF. CDR3 DNA sequence: TGTGCCAGCAGTCCATATAGGGCGAACACCGGGGAGCTGTTTTTT.

V is TRBV28 and J is TRBJ1-4, with TRBD1 matching over 7 bases. CDR3 length equals 20 residues. Germline lookup yields CDR1 MDHEN and CDR2 SYDVKM. The ends lost 5 bases at V and 7 bases at J; junction bases unmatched: 25. DNA for the CDR3: TGTGCCAGCAGTCACCTGAGGGGGCGAGGGTACACCCGACGGGGTGAAAAACTGTTTTTT. Translating it yields CASSHLRGRGYTRRGEKLFF.

The gene calls are TRBV6-1 and TRBJ1-2, with D perhaps TRBD1 (5 bases). The germline V and J ends were trimmed by 3 bases and 8 bases, with 16 bases remaining between them. The CDR3 runs to 14 residues. Germline CDR1 is MNHNS and CDR2 is SASEGT. CDR3 loop: CASSDVGLFYGYTF. For the CDR3, the DNA is TGTGCCAGCAGTGATGTGGGACTCTTCTACGGCTACACCTTC.

The rearrangement joins TRBV27 to TRBJ2-3; 9 nucleotides match TRBD2. The CDR3 length is 15 residues. Germline V lookup: CDR1 MNHEY, CDR2 SMNVEV (reference sequence). The V and J ends lost 8 bases and 0 bases, in that order; junction bases with no gene match: 6. The CDR3 nucleotides read TGTGCCAGCGCCTACACTAGCGGGAGCACAGATACGCAGTATTTT. Translation gives CASAYTSGSTDTQYF.

This chain uses TRBV7-9 with TRBJ2-5; D is possibly TRBD1 or TRBD2 (5 bases each). The CDR3 is made up of 16 amino acids. In germline, CDR1 is SEHNR, CDR2 FQNEAQ (reference sequence). Trimming removed 1 base at V and 1 base at J, with 13 bases between. Here the CDR3 DNA reads TGTGCCAGCAGCTTAGTGGGGACCCAACCCCAAGAGACCCAGTACTTC. Translated: CASSLVGTQPQETQYF.

V and J are TRBV6-9 and TRBJ1-5; TRBD1 agrees at 7 bases. Germline values: CDR1 MNHGY, CDR2 SVAAGI. The CDR3 totals 14 residues. Losses at the gene ends were 8 bases for V and 6 bases for J; bases not matched to a gene: 10. Here the CDR3 DNA reads TGTGCCAGCTCTAGTCATCAGGGGGGTCAGCCCCAGCATTTT. This translates into CASSSHQGGQPQHF.

V gene TRBV2 combines with J gene TRBJ2-2, with TRBD2 identical over 8 bases. Germline V gene lookup returns CDR1 SNHLY and CDR2 FYNNEI. The CDR3 has 14 residues. With 6 bases clipped from V and 2 bases from J, the junction kept 2 bases outside the gene matches. Here the CDR3 DNA reads TGTGCCAGCAGAGCGGGGGTTAACACCGGGGAGCTGTTTTTT. It is translated as CASRAGVNTGELFF. Looking up the rest from reference TRBV2 and TRBJ2-2 gives the full variable domain: EPEVTQTPSHQVTQMGQEVILRCVPISNHLYFYWYRQILGQKVEFLVSFYNNEISEKSEIFDDQFSVERPDGSNFTLKIRSTKLEDSAMYFCASRAGVNTGELFFGEGSRLTVL.

The genes are TRBV6-5 and TRBJ2-6, with D possibly TRBD1 on 6 matching bases. This CDR3 contains 12 residues. V gave up 4 bases and J gave up 11 bases, with 9 bases separating them. Per germline, CDR1 MNHEY and CDR2 SVGAGI. The CDR3 loop is CASSLQGYVLTF. The CDR3 DNA is TGTGCCAGCAGTTTGCAGGGGTACGTCCTGACTTTC.

V is TRBV7-2 and J is TRBJ2-5, with 11 bases fitting TRBD2. Germline V lookup: CDR1 SGHTA, CDR2 FQGNSA. V was clipped by 2 bases and J by 1 base; unmatched bases: 9. The CDR3 extends over 18 amino acids. This chain's CDR3 is CASSLPRDSGGAQETQYF. The CDR3 nucleotides are TGTGCCAGCAGCTTACCCCGGGATAGCGGGGGGGCCCAAGAGACCCAGTACTTC.

The chain joins TRBV7-9 to TRBJ2-1, with TRBD2 matching over 8 bases. This CDR3 is built from 17 residues. Germline V gives CDR1 SEHNR, CDR2 FQNEAQ (reference sequence). Trimming took 1 base from V and 1 from J; bases not matched to a gene: 6. The DNA of the CDR3 is TGTGCCAGCAGCTTAGTCTATCAGCGGGGGTCCTACAATGAGCAGTTCTTC. It yields the protein CASSLVYQRGSYNEQFF.

In the case of this clone: The junction departs from germline at one end; a sequencing error may be responsible. The chain employs TRBV5-1 and TRBJ2-5; D is perhaps TRBD2 (5 bases). The V gene's germline CDR1 is SGHRS and CDR2 YFSETQ. The CDR3 covers 11 residues. In nucleotides, the CDR3 is TGTGCCAGCAGCCGGGGAGTGACCCAGTACTTC. Translating gives CASSRGVTQYF. The variable domain in full, completed from reference TRBV5-1 and TRBJ2-5, reads KAGVTQTPRYLIKTRGQQVTLSCSPISGHRSVSWYQQTPGQGLQFLFEYFSETQRNKGNFPGRFSGRQFSNSRSEMNVSTLELGDSALYLCASSRGVTQYFGPGTRLLVL.

The chain joins TRBV5-1 to TRBJ2-7; D remains ambiguous. V lost 0 bases and J 5 bases, leaving 9 bases between the germline ends. Germline CDR1 and CDR2: SGHRS and YFSETQ. CDR3 size: 13 residues. The chain's CDR3 is CASSLAAGDEQYF. CDR3 nucleotide sequence: TGCGCCAGCAGCTTGGCCGCTGGGGACGAGCAGTACTTC.

The gene calls are TRBV7-2 and TRBJ2-5, with 7 bases fitting TRBD1. With V trimmed by 3 bases and J by 2 bases, 0 bases remained unmatched. The CDR3 covers 13 residues. Germline values: CDR1 SGHTA, CDR2 FQGNSA. CDR3 region: CASSLGQQETQYF. Here the CDR3 DNA reads TGTGCCAGCAGCTTGGGACAGCAAGAGACCCAGTACTTC.

The chain employs TRBV19 and TRBJ1-2, with TRBD1 matching 9 bases. Unmatched junction bases numbered 15, after V lost 5 bases and J lost 5 bases. Germline V lookup: CDR1 LNHDA, CDR2 SQIVND (reference sequence). CDR3 length: 17 residues. The CDR3 sequence is CASSYRDRAGEDYGYTF. The DNA for the CDR3 is TGTGCCAGTAGTTACCGGGACAGGGCTGGGGAAGATTATGGCTACACCTTC. The whole variable domain, filled in from reference TRBV19 and TRBJ1-2, reads DGGITQSPKYLFRKEGQNVTLSCEQNLNHDAMYWYRQDPGQGLRLIYYSQIVNDFQKGDIAEGYSVSREKKESFPLTVTSAQKNPTAFYLCASSYRDRAGEDYGYTFGSGTRLTVV.

The J gene is TRBJ1-4, the V gene TRBV21-1; the table gives TRBD1 as D, unverified against the DNA. TRBV21-1 is an annotated pseudogene. The CDR3 runs to 15 residues. The CDR3 bases are TGTGCCAGCAGCAAAGATAGCAGGGTGGATGAAAAACTGTTTTTT. This encodes CASSKDSRVDEKLFF.

This sequence joins TRBV19 and TRBJ2-7; D might be TRBD2 (6 bases). The CDR3 consists of 14 residues. The ends were cut back, 6 bases at V and 3 bases at J, with 15 bases in the middle. Germline assignment: CDR1 LNHDA and CDR2 SQIVND (reference sequence). The CDR3 here is CASSEQVGSYEQYF. CDR3 in DNA: TGTGCCAGTAGCGAACAGGTCGGGAGCTACGAGCAGTACTTC.

The chain combines TRBV29-1 with TRBJ2-1; 8 bases align to TRBD1. Germline V gene data show CDR1 as SQVTM and CDR2 as ANQGSEA. This CDR3 has 18 amino acids. V was clipped by 6 bases and J by 0 bases; unmatched bases: 16. CDR3 sequence: CSVPTDRGRGSSYNEQFF. In DNA, the CDR3 is TGCAGCGTGCCCACCGACAGGGGCAGGGGTAGCTCCTACAATGAGCAGTTCTTC.